A single sample gave rise to the 19 T cell receptor beta chains below, sequenced in a study of OX40 agonist ivuxolimab in advanced cancers. The protocol used for the library was the immunoSEQ multiplex PCR assay. The immuneACCESS repertoire file appears here via TCRdb, limited to in-frame rearrangements. These files lack a portion of the clones; in checked studies, under half of the deficit traces to unresolved V genes, and the cause of the others is not known. In this sample the table shows under 85,000 clones, approximately 85% of which occur a single time. Around 4.1% of the sample goes to the ten largest clones. Sequencing used CD4+ or CD8+ T cells sorted from blood, obtained in a trial of the OX40 agonist ivuxolimab. These receptors all come from an adult with an advanced solid tumor such as melanoma, head and neck, liver or kidney cancer.

In its sample, this clone was seen a few times. V gene TRBV10-2 combines with J gene TRBJ2-1; 9 nucleotides match TRBD2. Losses at the gene ends were 3 bases for V and 8 bases for J; bases not matched to a gene: 8. Germline-derived CDR1 and CDR2 are WSHSY and SAAADI. The CDR3 consists of 15 residues. The CDR3 nucleotides read TGCGCCAGCAGTGAACGCCTAGCGGGATATGATGAGCAGTTCTTC. This encodes CASSERLAGYDEQFF.

The chain joins TRBV7-3 to TRBJ2-1, with D perhaps matching TRBD2 (6 bases). V was cut by 5 bases and J by 9 bases, with 20 bases left in between. Germline V lookup: CDR1 SGHTA, CDR2 FQGTGA. The CDR3 sequence is 15 residues long. The CDR3 loop is CASSTAEGRSGEQFF. CDR3 DNA: TGTGCCAGCAGCACCGCGGAGGGTCGTTCCGGTGAGCAGTTCTTC.

This chain joins TRBV7-3 and TRBJ2-3; 15 nucleotides line up with TRBD2. Germline V CDR1 and CDR2: SGHTA, FQGTGA. V dropped 4 bases and J dropped 4; count of bases not matched to a gene: 6. The CDR3 spans 17 residues. The DNA for the CDR3 is TGTGCCAGCAGCTCAACAGGGACTAGCGGGAGGTCAGATACGCAGTATTTT. Residues: CASSSTGTSGRSDTQYF.

The gene calls are TRBV2 and TRBJ2-1; either TRBD1 or TRBD2 may fit D (5 bases each). V was cut by 4 bases and J by 7 bases, with 14 bases left in between. The germline CDR1 and CDR2 sequences are SNHLY and FYNNEI. The CDR3 is 14 residues long. The CDR3 region has the DNA TGTGCCAGCAGTGGAAATAGGGACGTGAATGAGCAGTTCTTC. It codes for CASSGNRDVNEQFF.

The chain couples TRBV28 to TRBJ1-5; 8 bases are a match to TRBD1. The junction had 8 bases not matched to a gene; V was cut back by 9 bases and J by 7 bases. The CDR3 loop spans 13 amino acids. Germline values: CDR1 MDHEN, CDR2 SYDVKM. Here the CDR3 reads CASKGTGGQPQHF. DNA for the CDR3: TGTGCCAGTAAAGGGACAGGAGGCCAGCCCCAGCATTTT.

This clone was seen once. This rearrangement joins TRBV2 to TRBJ2-1; D remains ambiguous. V gave up 2 bases and J gave up 7 bases, with 12 bases separating them. The CDR3 sequence is 14 residues long. CDR1 is SNHLY, CDR2 FYNNEI, per germline. The CDR3 DNA reads as TGTGCCAGCAGTGAATCCGAAGTGGGGAATGAGCAGTTCTTC. This encodes CASSESEVGNEQFF.

The chain has TRBV2 and TRBJ1-2, with D hard to call. CDR3 size: 12 residues. Looked up from germline, CDR1 is SNHLY and CDR2 is FYNNEI. The V end lost 6 bases, the J end lost 4 bases, and 9 bases lay between the germline ends. The CDR3 loop is CASRTDTYGYTF. CDR3 coding DNA: TGTGCCAGCAGAACCGACACCTATGGCTACACCTTC.

The rearrangement uses TRBV6-1 and TRBJ1-5; the D gene is possibly TRBD1 (6 bases). CDR3 length: 14 residues. Germline V CDR1 and CDR2: MNHNS, SASEGT. The V and J ends lost 4 bases and 8 bases respectively, with 15 bases between them. The CDR3 DNA is TGTGCCAGCAGTGGGGGAGGGGGGCTGGAGCCCCAGCATTTT. Protein sequence: CASSGGGGLEPQHF.

V is TRBV7-8 and J is TRBJ1-4; a possible D gene is TRBD1 (5 bases). Germline V gives CDR1 SGHVS, CDR2 FQNEAQ. Between the trimmed V and J ends, which lost 2 bases and 7 bases, there was a span of 14 bases. CDR3 length equals 15 residues. The CDR3, as DNA: TGTGCCAGCAGCTTATGGTCCGGGGCAGGTGAAAAACTGTTTTTT. This translates into CASSLWSGAGEKLFF.

This chain connects TRBV5-1 to TRBJ2-1; maybe TRBD2 (6 bases). This CDR3 is built from 15 residues. V shed 2 bases and J shed 0 bases, with 9 bases lying between them. Germline V CDR1 and CDR2: SGHRS, YFSETQ. The CDR3 loop reads CASSFGGSSYNEQFF. The CDR3 DNA reads TGCGCCAGCAGCTTCGGAGGGAGCTCCTACAATGAGCAGTTCTTC.

The CDR3 region is CASSVAPEYEQYF. The DNA for the CDR3 is TGTGCCAGCAGCGTAGCCCCAGAATACGAGCAGTACTTC. The V and J genes are TRBV9 and TRBJ2-7; D is unclear. Deletions cut 0 bases from V and 4 bases from J, with 8 bases between. Germline CDR1 is SGDLS and CDR2 is YYNGEE. The CDR3 contains 13 residues.

This clone was recorded only once. The gene calls are TRBV30 and TRBJ2-7; D ambiguous. The V end was cut by 4 bases, the J end by 3 bases, with 13 bases between. Germline CDR1 and CDR2: GTSNPN and SVGIG (reference sequence). CDR3 size: 13 residues. The CDR3 protein is CAWNPPEFYEQYF. In DNA form, the CDR3 reads TGTGCCTGGAACCCCCCCGAGTTCTACGAGCAGTACTTC. Filled out from reference TRBV30 and TRBJ2-7, the complete variable domain reads SQTIHQWPATLVQPVGSPLSLECTVEGTSNPNLYWYRQAAGRGLQLLFYSVGIGQISSEVPQNLSASRPQDRQFILSSKKLLLSDSGFYLCAWNPPEFYEQYFGPGTRLTVT.

This clone occurred once. The chain joins TRBV2 to TRBJ1-5, with TRBD1 matching over 11 bases. Per the germline V gene, CDR1 is SNHLY and CDR2 is FYNNEI. The CDR3 sequence is 15 residues long. V trimming: 6 bases; J trimming: 6 bases; junction bases outside the gene matches: 7. The DNA for the CDR3 is TGTGCCAGCAGGGGGACAGGGGGTAGTTTTCAGCCCCAGCATTTT. This sequence encodes CASRGTGGSFQPQHF.

The chain links TRBV5-1 to TRBJ2-3; 8 bases fit TRBD2. The CDR3 consists of 16 residues. The trim removed 4 bases at V and 2 bases at J, leaving 9 bases unmatched. CDR1 SGHRS and CDR2 YFSETQ come from the germline V gene. CDR3 DNA sequence: TGCGCCAGCAGCCTGACTAGCGAGGGGTCCACAGATACGCAGTATTTT. This encodes CASSLTSEGSTDTQYF.

This clone appeared a single time. The chain employs TRBV9 and TRBJ2-1, with D possibly matching TRBD2 (5 bases). This CDR3 region has 14 residues. The germline gives CDR1 SGDLS, CDR2 YYNGEE. The V gene lost 7 bases and the J gene lost 8 bases, with 19 bases spanning the gap. The CDR3 bases are TGTGCCAGCTCCCTAGCAAACGAGGGCTATGAGCAGTTCTTC. Its translation: CASSLANEGYEQFF.

The chain employs TRBV30 and TRBJ2-7; weak D call: TRBD2 (5 bases). V gave up 5 bases and J gave up 0 bases, with 11 bases separating them. Germline CDR1 reads GTSNPN; CDR2 reads SVGIG (reference sequence). The length of the CDR3 is 13 residues. CDR3 nucleotide sequence: TGTGCCTGGGTAGCGAAAAGCTCCTACGAGCAGTACTTC. This translates into CAWVAKSSYEQYF.

The V and J genes are TRBV7-2 and TRBJ1-1, with D uncertain. Germline loops: CDR1 SGHTA, CDR2 FQGNSA. The ends were cut back, 1 base at V and 4 bases at J, with 7 bases in the middle. This CDR3 spans 13 amino acids. The CDR3 nucleotides are TGTGCCAGCAGCTTAGTGGATGGCACTGAAGCTTTCTTT. It translates to CASSLVDGTEAFF.

The CDR3 DNA sequence: TGTGCCAGCAGCAGGGACCAGAACACTGAAGCTTTCTTT. Translating it yields CASSRDQNTEAFF. This rearrangement joins TRBV7-6 to TRBJ1-1; the D gene is possibly TRBD1 (5 bases). This CDR3 region has 13 residues. Germline V gene sequence: CDR1 SGHVS, CDR2 FNYEAQ. Trimming left V 5 bases short and J 1 base short, with 8 bases between. Full variable domain (remainder filled in from reference TRBV7-6 and TRBJ1-1): GAGVSQSPRYKVTKRGQDVALRCDPISGHVSLYWYRQALGQGPEFLTYFNYEAQQDKSGLPNDRFSAERPEGSISTLTIQRTEQRDSAMYRCASSRDQNTEAFFGQGTRLTVV.

This chain uses TRBV29-1 with TRBJ1-1; D possibly corresponds to TRBD1 (5 bases). Germline V gene sequence: CDR1 SQVTM, CDR2 ANQGSEA. This CDR3 contains 11 residues. V shed 4 bases and J shed 5 bases, with 8 bases lying between them. The CDR3 region is CSVAGETEAFF. The CDR3 DNA reads TGCAGCGTTGCGGGGGAGACTGAAGCTTTCTTT.